The TCR beta chain described here comes from a study of blood T cell repertoires in COVID-19 (TCRdb year 2020). Regarding the complete study: Samples from collaborators originated in the United States, Italy and Spain and spanned both the acute and convalescent phases of COVID-19. The material from the prospective study consisted of cDNA or gDNA derived from T cells, B-cell-depleted T cells, or PBMCs. Subjects who had been exposed to COVID-19, were actively infected with it, or had recovered from it provided the deeply sampled blood TCRbeta repertoires that made up the dataset. The repertoires were released in a freely available public database meant as a resource for research on the immune response to SARS-CoV-2. Samples came from the ongoing ImmuneRACE study (first 160 participants) plus 1,254 subjects from 6 global collaborators. The sample metadata nearly always contained a de-identified subject ID, COVID-19 status, age in years and sex. Where available, HLA class I and class II types were taken from metadata supplied by the sample provider and were not determined by assay-based typing.

About this clone itself: Which antigen it targets is not known. Base qualities were left out, and no much larger clone turns up one base away.

General findings and caveats noted by the study authors: The amount of clinical and demographic metadata varied by source and participant and was provided uncurated.

The collaborating institutions used their own protocols to collect whole blood in K2EDTA tubes. Collaborator samples were shipped for TCRbeta analysis as frozen whole blood, isolated PBMCs, or DNA extracted from either sample type. TCRbeta CDR3 regions were amplified from genomic DNA by means of the immunoSEQ Assay, a bias-controlled multiplex PCR. Under the source paper's analysis protocol: Within the assay, amplification of reference gene primers was used to estimate how many nucleated cells each sample contained. Sequence reads were collapsed and filtered to measure the absolute abundance of every unique TCRbeta CDR3 rearrangement. For each sample, productive Simpson clonality was calculated by taking the square root of Simpson's diversity index across productive rearrangements. The immuneACCESS repertoire file appears here via TCRdb, limited to in-frame rearrangements. These files lack a portion of the clones; in checked studies, under half of the deficit traces to unresolved V genes, and the cause of the others is not known. V, J and clone size are those of that table, while D and trimming were read from the DNA. In this sample the table shows under 200,000 clones, 90% to 95% of which occur a single time. The top ten clones comprise 0.53% of the sample.

The CDR1 and CDR2 encoded by the germline V gene (reference sequence) are SGHKS and YYEKEE. Inclusive of the bounding cysteine and phenylalanine, the CDR3 is 13 residues long. Only the CDR3 portion is preserved as DNA: 39 bases, with reading frame beginning at the first base. For this chain, trimming is 4 bases at the V end and 4 bases at the J end, and the number of junction bases without a gene match is 1. The sequence came from a man between 50 and 59 years old with acute or convalescent COVID-19. The sample was peripheral blood. Recombination connected TRBV5-5 to TRBJ1-2; 10 bases in the middle match TRBD1. The CDR3 sequence is CASSRQGAYGYTF. In nucleotide form, the sequence is TGTGCCAGCAGCCGACAGGGGGCCTATGGCTACACCTTC. Here the CDR3 is joined to the reference TRBV5-5 and TRBJ1-2 genes, and the full variable domain is: DAGVTQSPTHLIKTRGQQVTLRCSPISGHKSVSWYQQVLGQGPQFIFQYYEKEERGRGNFPDRFSARQFPNYSSELNVNALLLGDSALYLCASSRQGAYGYTFGSGTRLTVV.